What follows are 3 T cell receptor beta chains derived from one specimen sequenced in a study of type 1 and type 2 diabetes patients. PCR was run on genomic DNA. The TCR beta CDR3 region was amplified using 30 forward and 13 reverse primers. MiXCR was run by TCRdb on the multiplex PCR reads, yielding one entry per CDR3 protein. The sample includes about 290,000 distinct CDR3 sequences, approximately 50% seen only once; the top ten take roughly an eighth. Sample: peripheral blood mononuclear cells (PBMCs). The receptor source for this set is a man aged 18-30 years with type 2 diabetes.

V and J are TRBV10-3 and TRBJ2-3, with D tentatively TRBD2 (6 bases). V dropped 0 bases and J dropped 3 bases, with 10 bases sitting between them. This CDR3 spans 15 amino acids. Germline CDR1 is ENHRY and CDR2 is SYGVKD. This chain's CDR3 is CAISESTSLTDTQYF. The CDR3 DNA reads TGTGCCATCAGTGAGTCGACTAGTCTTACAGATACGCAGTATTTT.

A single count supports this clonotype. The chain recombines TRBV5-8 with TRBJ2-7, with TRBD1 matching 8 bases. Looked up from germline, CDR1 is SGHTS and CDR2 is YDEGEE. CDR3 length equals 17 residues. Losses at the gene ends were 4 bases for V and 2 bases for J; bases not matched to a gene: 14. The CDR3 DNA sequence: TGTGCCAGCAGCCCAAGGACCAGAGGACAGGGAGCCTACGAGCAGTACTTC. Encoded protein: CASSPRTRGQGAYEQYF.

The V call is TRBV7-6, the J call TRBJ2-3, with D perhaps matching TRBD1 (5 bases). The length of the CDR3 is 14 residues. Trimming stripped 2 bases from V and 4 bases from J, with 10 bases between. CDR1 and CDR2 (germline): SGHVS, FNYEAQ. For the CDR3, the DNA is TGTGCCAGCAGCTTACTGCGACAGTCAGATACGCAGTATTTT. Encoded protein: CASSLLRQSDTQYF.